One and the same sample provided the 6 T cell receptor beta chains below, sequenced in a study of shared clonotypes between healthy human individuals. Repertoires were generated with immunoSEQ multiplex PCR, while TCRdb's copy carries only in-frame clones and drops some. The sample lists hundreds of thousands of clones; around 86% were seen once. The specimen sequenced was memory CD8+ T cells sorted from blood. Subset specified: CD45RO+ cells pooled with CCR7-negative TemRA cells. The receptors stem from a man aged 18 to 29 in good health.

The V call is TRBV28, the J call TRBJ2-1; TRBD1 matches 8 bases. The CDR3 has 14 amino acids. V was clipped by 5 bases and J by 4 bases; unmatched bases: 4. Germline CDR1 reads MDHEN; CDR2 reads SYDVKM. The DNA for the CDR3 is TGTGCCAGCAGTCACAGGGGGGTTTACAATGAGCAGTTCTTC. Protein sequence: CASSHRGVYNEQFF.

This clone was recorded once. The CDR3, as DNA: TGTGCCAGCAGCGGGACTAGCGGGAGTTCTAGCACAGATACGCAGTATTTT. The encoded protein is CASSGTSGSSSTDTQYF. The chain couples TRBV11-2 to TRBJ2-3, with 14 bases lining up with TRBD2. CDR3 size: 17 residues. V trimming: 5 bases; J trimming: 0 bases; junction bases outside the gene matches: 4. Germline V gives CDR1 SGHAT, CDR2 FQNNGV.

V and J are TRBV7-9 and TRBJ2-7; D is perhaps TRBD1 (7 bases). The CDR3 contains 15 residues. The V and J ends lost 1 base and 1 base respectively, with 11 bases between them. Germline V CDR1 and CDR2: SEHNR, FQNEAQ (reference sequence). The CDR3 region has the DNA TGTGCCAGCAGCTTAGTAGCAGGGGGGTCCTACGAGCAGTACTTC. Its protein product is CASSLVAGGSYEQYF.

The V call is TRBV11-2, the J call TRBJ2-1; the match to TRBD1 covers 9 bases. Germline CDR1 is SGHAT and CDR2 is FQNNGV. CDR3 size: 15 residues. With V trimmed by 4 bases and J by 10 bases, 11 bases remained unmatched. CDR3 sequence: CASSSSPGQGYEQFF. The CDR3 DNA reads TGTGCCAGCAGCTCTTCTCCGGGACAGGGTTACGAGCAGTTCTTC.

The chain links TRBV5-4 to TRBJ2-3; perhaps TRBD2 as D (6 bases). V lost 0 bases, J lost 6 bases, and 14 bases lay in between. The CDR3 is 15 residues long. CDR1 SGHNT and CDR2 YYREEE come from the germline V gene (reference sequence). CDR3 region: CASSLGIGGTDTQYF. CDR3 coding DNA: TGTGCCAGCAGCTTGGGAATCGGGGGTACCGATACGCAGTATTTT.

The chain couples TRBV2 to TRBJ2-7, with D perhaps matching TRBD1 (6 bases). The germline CDR1 and CDR2 sequences are SNHLY and FYNNEI. V gave up 0 bases and J gave up 2 bases, with 14 bases separating them. There are 16 residues in the CDR3. CDR3 sequence: CASSEALGTNAYEQYF. CDR3 bases: TGTGCCAGCAGTGAAGCGCTTGGGACAAACGCCTACGAGCAGTACTTC.